This T cell receptor (beta chain) was recovered during a study of cytomegalovirus exposure and HLA in healthy donors. CDR3 length: 16 residues. V was shortened by 5 bases and J by 0 bases, with 13 bases between the two germline ends. Germline V gene sequence: CDR1 SGHTA, CDR2 FQGTGA. Amplification used 60 Vbeta primers and 13 Jbeta primers. Profiled with immunoSEQ multiplex PCR; TCRdb holds only in-frame clones, not every one. The sample lists about 160,000 clones; 80% were seen once. The sequence was obtained from a man aged 25-40 years in good health and CMV-seronegative. The material sequenced was PBMCs. The chain recombines TRBV7-3 with TRBJ2-2; D is possibly TRBD2 (6 bases). The DNA of the CDR3 is TGTGCCAGCAGCCTCTCCGGGACTGCGAACACCGGGGAGCTGTTTTTT. Translating gives CASSLSGTANTGELFF.